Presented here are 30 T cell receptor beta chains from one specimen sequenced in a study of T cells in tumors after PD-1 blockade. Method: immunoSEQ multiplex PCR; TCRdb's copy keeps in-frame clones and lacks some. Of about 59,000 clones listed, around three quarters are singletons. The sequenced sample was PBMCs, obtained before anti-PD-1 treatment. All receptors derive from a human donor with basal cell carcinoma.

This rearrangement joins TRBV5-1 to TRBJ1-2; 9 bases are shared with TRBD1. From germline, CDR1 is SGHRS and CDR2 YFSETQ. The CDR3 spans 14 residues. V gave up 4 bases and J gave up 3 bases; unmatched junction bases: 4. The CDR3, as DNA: TGCGCCAGCAGCACGACAGGGGGTCACTATGGCTACACCTTC. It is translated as CASSTTGGHYGYTF.

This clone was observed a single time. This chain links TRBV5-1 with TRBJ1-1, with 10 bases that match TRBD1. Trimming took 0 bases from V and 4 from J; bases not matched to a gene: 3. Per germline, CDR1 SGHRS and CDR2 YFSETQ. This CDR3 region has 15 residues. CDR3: CASSLGDRGVTEAFF. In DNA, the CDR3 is TGCGCCAGCAGCTTGGGGGACAGGGGAGTCACTGAAGCTTTCTTT.

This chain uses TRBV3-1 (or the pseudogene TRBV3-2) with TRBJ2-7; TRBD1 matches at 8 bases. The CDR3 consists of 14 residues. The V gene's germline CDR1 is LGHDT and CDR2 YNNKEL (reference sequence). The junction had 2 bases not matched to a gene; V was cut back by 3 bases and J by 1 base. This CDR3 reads CASSHRGPSYEQYF. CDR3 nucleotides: TGTGCCAGCAGCCACAGGGGGCCTTCCTACGAGCAGTACTTC.

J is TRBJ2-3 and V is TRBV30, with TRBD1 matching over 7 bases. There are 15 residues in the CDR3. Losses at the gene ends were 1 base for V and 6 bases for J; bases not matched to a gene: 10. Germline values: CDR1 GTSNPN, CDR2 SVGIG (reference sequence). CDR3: CAWSAGTVTRDTQYF. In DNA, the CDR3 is TGTGCCTGGAGTGCAGGGACAGTTACCCGGGATACGCAGTATTTT.

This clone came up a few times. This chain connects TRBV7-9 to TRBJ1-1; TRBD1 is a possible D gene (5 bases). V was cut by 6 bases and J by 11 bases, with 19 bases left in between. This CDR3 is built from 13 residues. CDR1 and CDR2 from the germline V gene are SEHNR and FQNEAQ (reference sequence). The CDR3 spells CASSNPGPLVAFF. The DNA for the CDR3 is TGTGCCAGCAGTAATCCGGGGCCGCTGGTGGCTTTCTTT.

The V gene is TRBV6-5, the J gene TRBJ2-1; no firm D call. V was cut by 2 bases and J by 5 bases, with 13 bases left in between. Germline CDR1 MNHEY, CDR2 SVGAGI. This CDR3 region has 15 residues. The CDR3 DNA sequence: TGTGCCAGCAGTTACACCCCCGCAGCCAACAATGAGCAGTTCTTC. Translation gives CASSYTPAANNEQFF.

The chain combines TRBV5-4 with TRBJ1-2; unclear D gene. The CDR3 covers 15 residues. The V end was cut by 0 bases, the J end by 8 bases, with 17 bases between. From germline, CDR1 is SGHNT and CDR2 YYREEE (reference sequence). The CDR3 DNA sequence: TGTGCCAGCAGCTTGGCCTTGCTAGGGTCCGACGGCTACACCTTC. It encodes CASSLALLGSDGYTF.

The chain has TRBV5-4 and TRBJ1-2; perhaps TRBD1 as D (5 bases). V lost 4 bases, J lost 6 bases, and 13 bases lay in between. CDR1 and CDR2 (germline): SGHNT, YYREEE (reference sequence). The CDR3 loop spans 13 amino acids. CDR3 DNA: TGTGCCAGCAGCCTGGGGGATCCTAATGGCTACACCTTC. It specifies CASSLGDPNGYTF.

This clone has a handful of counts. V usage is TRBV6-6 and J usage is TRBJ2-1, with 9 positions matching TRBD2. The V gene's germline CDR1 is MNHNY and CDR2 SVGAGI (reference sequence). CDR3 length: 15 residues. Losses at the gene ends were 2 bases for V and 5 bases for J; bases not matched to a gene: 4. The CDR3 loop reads CASSYRLAGNNEQFF. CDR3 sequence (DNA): TGTGCCAGCAGTTACCGGCTAGCGGGAAACAATGAGCAGTTCTTC.

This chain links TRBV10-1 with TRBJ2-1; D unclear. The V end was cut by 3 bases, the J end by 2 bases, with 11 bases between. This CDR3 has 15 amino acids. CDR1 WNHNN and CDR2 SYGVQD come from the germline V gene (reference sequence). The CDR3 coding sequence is TGCGCCAGCAGTGAAGGAATAGGGCCCTACAATGAGCAGTTCTTC. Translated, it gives CASSEGIGPYNEQFF.

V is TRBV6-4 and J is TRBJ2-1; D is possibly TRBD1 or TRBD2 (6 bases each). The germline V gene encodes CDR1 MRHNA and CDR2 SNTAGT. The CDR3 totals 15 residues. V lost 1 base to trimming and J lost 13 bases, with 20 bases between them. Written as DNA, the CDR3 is TGTGCCAGCAGTGACTTAGGAGGGGGAAGGAGTGGTCAGTTCTTC. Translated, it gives CASSDLGGGRSGQFF.

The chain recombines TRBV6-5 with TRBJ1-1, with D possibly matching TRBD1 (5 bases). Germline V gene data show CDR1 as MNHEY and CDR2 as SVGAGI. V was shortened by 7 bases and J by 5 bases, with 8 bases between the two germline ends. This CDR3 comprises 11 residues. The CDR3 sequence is CASIKGTEAFF. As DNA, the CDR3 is TGTGCCAGCATCAAGGGGACTGAAGCTTTCTTT.

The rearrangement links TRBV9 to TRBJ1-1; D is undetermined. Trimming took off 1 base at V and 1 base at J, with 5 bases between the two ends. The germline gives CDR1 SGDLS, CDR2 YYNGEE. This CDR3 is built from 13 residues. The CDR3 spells CASSVSENTEAFF. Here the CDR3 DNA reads TGTGCCAGCAGCGTAAGTGAGAACACTGAAGCTTTCTTT.

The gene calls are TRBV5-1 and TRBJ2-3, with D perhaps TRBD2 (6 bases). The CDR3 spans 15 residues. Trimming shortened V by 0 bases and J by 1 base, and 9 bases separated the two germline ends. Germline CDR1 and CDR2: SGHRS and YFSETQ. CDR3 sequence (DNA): TGCGCCAGCAGCTTGGCTAGCGCGGGCACAGATACGCAGTATTTT. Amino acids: CASSLASAGTDTQYF.

Here the CDR3 DNA reads TGTGCCAGCAGCCAAGGGGACAGGGGGCGCGCCGGGGAGCTGTTTTTT. The encoded protein is CASSQGDRGRAGELFF. The chain has TRBV27 and TRBJ2-2, with 12 bases that match TRBD1. After removal of 6 bases from V and 6 bases from J, the junction contained 8 bases not matched to a gene. The germline V gene encodes CDR1 MNHEY and CDR2 SMNVEV (reference sequence). The CDR3 length is 16 residues.

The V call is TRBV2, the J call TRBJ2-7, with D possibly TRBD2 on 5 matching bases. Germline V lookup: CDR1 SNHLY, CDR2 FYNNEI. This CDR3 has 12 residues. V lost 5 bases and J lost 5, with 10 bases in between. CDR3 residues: CASSPEGNEQYF. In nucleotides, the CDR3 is TGTGCCAGCAGTCCTGAGGGAAACGAGCAGTACTTC.

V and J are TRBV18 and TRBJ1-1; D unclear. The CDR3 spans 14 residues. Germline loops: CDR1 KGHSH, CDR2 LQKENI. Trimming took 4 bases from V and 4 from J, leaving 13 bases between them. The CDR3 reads CASSRGRESTEAFF. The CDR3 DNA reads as TGTGCCAGCTCACGTGGAAGGGAGAGCACTGAAGCTTTCTTT.

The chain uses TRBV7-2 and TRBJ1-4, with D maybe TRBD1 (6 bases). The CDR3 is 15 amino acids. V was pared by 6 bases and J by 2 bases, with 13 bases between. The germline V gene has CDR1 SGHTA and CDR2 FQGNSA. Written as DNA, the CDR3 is TGTGCCAGCAGGGGACCAGGGGTTACTAATGAAAAACTGTTTTTT. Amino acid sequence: CASRGPGVTNEKLFF.

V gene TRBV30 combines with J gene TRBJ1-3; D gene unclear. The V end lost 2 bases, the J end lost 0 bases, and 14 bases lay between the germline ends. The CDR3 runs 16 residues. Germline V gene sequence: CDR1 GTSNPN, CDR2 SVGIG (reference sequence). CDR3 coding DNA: TGTGCCTGGAGTCCCCGAGGCCGACCCTCTGGAAACACCATATATTTT. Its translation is CAWSPRGRPSGNTIYF.

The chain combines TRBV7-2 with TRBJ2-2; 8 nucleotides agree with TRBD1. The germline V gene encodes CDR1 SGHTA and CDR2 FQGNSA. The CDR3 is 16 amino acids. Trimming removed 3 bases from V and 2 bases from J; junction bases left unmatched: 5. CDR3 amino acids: CASSFGTGGNTGELFF. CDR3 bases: TGTGCCAGCAGCTTTGGGACAGGAGGTAACACCGGGGAGCTGTTTTTT.

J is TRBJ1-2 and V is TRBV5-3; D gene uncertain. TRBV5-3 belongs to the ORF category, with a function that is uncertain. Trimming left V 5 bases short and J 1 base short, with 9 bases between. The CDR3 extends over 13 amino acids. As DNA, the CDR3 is TGTGCCAGAAGGCACATTGATAACTATGGCTACACCTTC. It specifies CARRHIDNYGYTF.

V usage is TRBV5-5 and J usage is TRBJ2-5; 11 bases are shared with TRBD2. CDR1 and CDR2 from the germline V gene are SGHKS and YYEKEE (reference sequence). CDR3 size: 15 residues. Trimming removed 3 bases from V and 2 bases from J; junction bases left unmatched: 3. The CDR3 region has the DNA TGTGCCAGCAGCTCGGGACTAGCGGCACAAGAGACCCAGTACTTC. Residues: CASSSGLAAQETQYF.

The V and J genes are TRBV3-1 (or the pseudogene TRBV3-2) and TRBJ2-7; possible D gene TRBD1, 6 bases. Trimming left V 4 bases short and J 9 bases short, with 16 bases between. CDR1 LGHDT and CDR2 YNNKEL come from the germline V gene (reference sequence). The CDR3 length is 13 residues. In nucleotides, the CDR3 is TGTGCCAGCAGCCCCTGGACAGATTCTAGGCAGTACTTC. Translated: CASSPWTDSRQYF.

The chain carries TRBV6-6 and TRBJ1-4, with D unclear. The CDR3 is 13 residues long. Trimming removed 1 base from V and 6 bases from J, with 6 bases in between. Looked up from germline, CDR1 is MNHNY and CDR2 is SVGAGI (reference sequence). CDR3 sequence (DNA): TGTGCCAGCAGTTACTATGAAGATGAAAAACTGTTTTTT. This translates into CASSYYEDEKLFF.

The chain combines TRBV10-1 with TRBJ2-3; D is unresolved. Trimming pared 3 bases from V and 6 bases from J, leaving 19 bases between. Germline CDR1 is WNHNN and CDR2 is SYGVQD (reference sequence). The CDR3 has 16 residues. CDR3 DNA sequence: TGCGCCAGCAGTGATGGTGACCTCGAACTCTGGGATACGCAGTATTTT. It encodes CASSDGDLELWDTQYF.

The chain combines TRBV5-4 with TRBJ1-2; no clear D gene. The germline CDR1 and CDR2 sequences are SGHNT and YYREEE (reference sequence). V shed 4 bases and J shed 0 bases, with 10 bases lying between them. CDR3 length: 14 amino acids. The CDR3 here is CASSPGDTNYGYTF. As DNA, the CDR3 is TGTGCCAGCAGCCCAGGAGATACTAACTATGGCTACACCTTC.

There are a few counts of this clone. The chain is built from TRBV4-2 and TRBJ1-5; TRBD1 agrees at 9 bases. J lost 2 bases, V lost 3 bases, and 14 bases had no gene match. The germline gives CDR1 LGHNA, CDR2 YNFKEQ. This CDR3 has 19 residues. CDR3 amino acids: CASSHEQGARDSGNQPQHF. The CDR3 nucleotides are TGTGCCAGCAGCCACGAACAGGGGGCGCGGGATAGCGGCAATCAGCCCCAGCATTTT.

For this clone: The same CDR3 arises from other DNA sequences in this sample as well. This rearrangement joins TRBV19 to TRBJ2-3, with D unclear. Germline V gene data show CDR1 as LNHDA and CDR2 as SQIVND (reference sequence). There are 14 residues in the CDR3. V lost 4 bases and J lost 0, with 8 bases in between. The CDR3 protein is CASSTSGSTDTQYF. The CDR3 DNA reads TGTGCCAGTAGTACCTCTGGGAGCACAGATACGCAGTATTTT. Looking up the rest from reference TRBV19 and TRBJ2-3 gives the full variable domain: DGGITQSPKYLFRKEGQNVTLSCEQNLNHDAMYWYRQDPGQGLRLIYYSQIVNDFQKGDIAEGYSVSREKKESFPLTVTSAQKNPTAFYLCASSTSGSTDTQYFGPGTRLTVL.

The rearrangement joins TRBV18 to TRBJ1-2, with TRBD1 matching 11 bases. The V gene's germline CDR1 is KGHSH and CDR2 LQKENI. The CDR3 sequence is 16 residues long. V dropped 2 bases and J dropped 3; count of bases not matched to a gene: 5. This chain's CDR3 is CASSPIPGQGDYGYTF. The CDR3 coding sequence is TGTGCCAGCTCACCAATCCCGGGACAGGGGGACTATGGCTACACCTTC.

CDR3 sequence: CASSPGPDSNQPQHF. The CDR3 DNA reads TGTGCCAGCTCACCAGGGCCAGATAGCAATCAGCCCCAGCATTTT. The gene calls are TRBV18 and TRBJ1-5; D remains unclear. Germline V gene sequence: CDR1 KGHSH, CDR2 LQKENI. The CDR3 totals 15 residues. V gave up 2 bases and J gave up 0 bases, with 8 bases separating them. The full variable domain, in which reference TRBV18 and TRBJ1-5 provide the parts outside the CDR3, is NAGVMQNPRHLVRRRGQEARLRCSPMKGHSHVYWYRQLPEEGLKFMVYLQKENIIDESGMPKERFSAEFPKEGPSILRIQQVVRGDSAAYFCASSPGPDSNQPQHFGDGTRLSIL.